This entry lists 32 T cell receptor beta chains sequenced from one sample in a study of post-analysis software for immune sequencing data. Broader study findings: Comparison of patients with controls showed five TRBV segments more frequent in patients, TRBV5-6, TRBV5-1 and TRBV20-1 among them.

Their specific antigens are unknown. Presence of unique molecular identifiers characterized the TCR beta cDNA libraries. Using its own MiXCR run on the PCR reads, TCRdb lists one record per CDR3 protein. The sample includes more than 350,000 distinct CDR3 sequences, 39% of them seen just once. The sequencing sample was made of blood. The receptors come from a girl aged 2-9 years with multiple sclerosis.

The genes are TRBV28 and TRBJ1-5, with 8 positions matching TRBD1. The J segment lost 2 bases and the V segment lost 5 bases, leaving 5 bases of the junction unmatched. Germline lookup yields CDR1 MDHEN and CDR2 SYDVKM. This CDR3 is 15 amino acids long. The DNA for the CDR3 is TGTGCCAGCAGTCAGGACAGGGTGCGCAATCAGCCCCAGCATTTT. This encodes CASSQDRVRNQPQHF.

This sequence joins TRBV19 and TRBJ1-2, with no clear D. The CDR3 runs 13 residues. Germline V gene data show CDR1 as LNHDA and CDR2 as SQIVND (reference sequence). Trimming stripped 3 bases from V and 7 bases from J, with 12 bases between. The CDR3 is CASSISDQAGYTF. DNA for the CDR3: TGTGCCAGTAGTATTTCAGATCAGGCTGGCTACACCTTC. Complete variable domain (other parts from reference TRBV19 and TRBJ1-2): DGGITQSPKYLFRKEGQNVTLSCEQNLNHDAMYWYRQDPGQGLRLIYYSQIVNDFQKGDIAEGYSVSREKKESFPLTVTSAQKNPTAFYLCASSISDQAGYTFGSGTRLTVV.

This clonotype was detected only a few times. This rearrangement joins TRBV12-3 or TRBV12-4 to TRBJ2-5, with D tentatively TRBD1 (5 bases). The CDR3 has 13 residues. V was cut by 4 bases and J by 1 base, with 7 bases left in between. The CDR3 loop is CASSWGFQETQYF. DNA for the CDR3: TGTGCCAGCAGTTGGGGCTTCCAAGAGACCCAGTACTTC.

This chain uses TRBV7-2 with TRBJ1-5, with TRBD1 matching 8 bases. The junction had 5 bases not matched to a gene; V was cut back by 3 bases and J by 7 bases. Germline V lookup: CDR1 SGHTA, CDR2 FQGNSA. The CDR3 has 14 residues. CDR3 residues: CASSLQTGEQPQHF. CDR3 DNA: TGTGCCAGCAGCTTGCAGACAGGGGAACAGCCCCAGCATTTT. Supplemented by reference TRBV7-2 and TRBJ1-5, the full variable domain reads GAGVSQSPSNKVTEKGKDVELRCDPISGHTALYWYRQSLGQGLEFLIYFQGNSAPDKSGLPSDRFSAERTGGSVSTLTIQRTQQEDSAVYLCASSLQTGEQPQHFGDGTRLSIL.

This clonotype came up a few times. This chain links TRBV12-3 or TRBV12-4 with TRBJ1-2; D remains unclear. The CDR3 is made up of 14 amino acids. Trimming left V 6 bases short and J 1 base short, with 12 bases between. This CDR3 reads CASRRSEGNYGYTF. CDR3 coding DNA: TGTGCCAGCAGACGGTCGGAGGGTAACTATGGCTACACCTTC.

The chain recombines TRBV15 with TRBJ1-5; tentatively, D is TRBD1 (5 bases). This CDR3 is built from 17 residues. From germline, CDR1 is LNHNV and CDR2 YYDKDF (reference sequence). Trimming cost V 0 bases and J 1 base, with 13 bases left between them. This CDR3 is CATSRDLGVESNQPQHF. The CDR3 bases are TGTGCCACCAGCAGAGATCTGGGGGTAGAAAGCAATCAGCCCCAGCATTTT.

This clonotype was recorded a few times. The J gene is TRBJ2-5, the V gene TRBV29-1; TRBD2 aligns across 11 bases. The germline CDR1 and CDR2 sequences are SQVTM and ANQGSEA. V dropped 6 bases and J dropped 1; count of bases not matched to a gene: 7. This CDR3 region has 15 residues. The CDR3, as DNA: TGCAGCGTGGTGACTAGCGGGAATGTCCAAGAGACCCAGTACTTC. Translating it yields CSVVTSGNVQETQYF.

This clonotype showed up just a few times. This rearrangement joins TRBV9 to TRBJ1-4; D is uncertain. The V end was cut by 2 bases, the J end by 10 bases, with 15 bases between. Per the germline V gene, CDR1 is SGDLS and CDR2 is YYNGEE. The CDR3 is made up of 14 amino acids. CDR3 region: CASSVAPISGKLFF. DNA of the CDR3: TGTGCCAGCAGCGTGGCCCCCATCTCGGGAAAACTGTTTTTT.

J is TRBJ2-5 and V is TRBV15, with 9 bases fitting TRBD2. The J call may be incorrect, as the DNA end agrees better with TRBJ2-7. The CDR3 has 16 residues. The V gene's germline CDR1 is LNHNV and CDR2 YYDKDF (reference sequence). In DNA form, the CDR3 reads TGTGCCACCAGCAGAGGTAACCAGCGGGAGGAACGCGAGCAGTACTTC. Protein sequence: CATSRGNQREEREQYF.

This clonotype was counted a few times. The V call is TRBV4-3, the J call TRBJ1-5; possibly TRBD1 for D (5 bases). CDR3 length: 16 residues. Trimming pared 2 bases from V and 6 bases from J, leaving 17 bases between. Germline V gives CDR1 LGHNA, CDR2 YSLEER. Written as DNA, the CDR3 is TGCGCCAGCAGCCAAAACTTCAGGGAACGGGGTCAGCCCCAGCATTTT. The encoded protein is CASSQNFRERGQPQHF.

The chain links TRBV7-2 to TRBJ2-7; D is undetermined. The CDR3 is 13 amino acids. Germline lookup yields CDR1 SGHTA and CDR2 FQGNSA. The V end was cut by 5 bases, the J end by 1 base, with 9 bases between. The CDR3 protein is CASSLDESYEQYF. CDR3 bases: TGTGCCAGCAGCCTAGACGAGTCCTACGAGCAGTACTTC.

The chain is built from TRBV10-3 and TRBJ2-1; D not certain. The V end was cut by 1 base, the J end by 5 bases, with 9 bases between. The CDR3 is 14 residues long. Germline CDR1 ENHRY, CDR2 SYGVKD. CDR3 residues: CAISELKGNNEQFF. CDR3 nucleotides: TGTGCCATCAGTGAGTTGAAGGGTAACAATGAGCAGTTCTTC.

This clonotype appeared once. The chain employs TRBV7-6 and TRBJ2-1; 7 nucleotides match TRBD1. The CDR3 contains 16 residues. With V trimmed by 1 base and J by 1 base, 4 bases remained unmatched. Germline V gene lookup returns CDR1 SGHVS and CDR2 FNYEAQ. The CDR3 region has the DNA TGTGCCAGCAGCTTAGAGGGGGCGGGTTCCTACAATGAGCAGTTCTTC. It translates to CASSLEGAGSYNEQFF. Drawing the rest from reference TRBV7-6 and TRBJ2-1, the complete variable domain is GAGVSQSPRYKVTKRGQDVALRCDPISGHVSLYWYRQALGQGPEFLTYFNYEAQQDKSGLPNDRFSAERPEGSISTLTIQRTEQRDSAMYRCASSLEGAGSYNEQFFGPGTRLTVL.

The J gene is TRBJ2-3, the V gene TRBV5-1; 7 bases match TRBD1. CDR1 is SGHRS, CDR2 YFSETQ, per germline. V lost 4 bases and J lost 8; bases outside the gene matches: 10. The CDR3 is 14 residues long. CDR3 DNA: TGCGCCAGCAGCCTGGGGACAGATCCTACTACGCAGTATTTT. It codes for CASSLGTDPTTQYF.

This clonotype was detected a few times. The J gene is TRBJ2-7, the V gene TRBV12-3 or TRBV12-4; 7 bases line up with TRBD2. The trim removed 4 bases at V and 3 bases at J, leaving 6 bases unmatched. The CDR3 extends over 14 amino acids. Written as DNA, the CDR3 is TGTGCCAGCAGTTCCCCAGCTAGCGGCTACGAGCAGTACTTC. It codes for CASSSPASGYEQYF.

V is TRBV28 and J is TRBJ2-7; D gene ambiguous. This CDR3 is 12 amino acids long. With 10 bases removed from V and 3 bases from J, the gap between germline ends came to 13 bases. Germline CDR1 reads MDHEN; CDR2 reads SYDVKM. The DNA of the CDR3 is TGTGCCAACAACCGGAGACTCTACGAGCAGTACTTC. This codes for CANNRRLYEQYF.

This clonotype was seen only a few times. V is TRBV20-1 and J is TRBJ2-1, with D unclear. Trimming removed 3 bases from V and 5 bases from J, with 11 bases in between. CDR3 length equals 13 residues. CDR1 and CDR2 (germline): DFQATT, SNEGSKA (reference sequence). CDR3 sequence reads: CSASQRTNNEQFF. DNA of the CDR3: TGCAGTGCTAGTCAAAGGACCAACAATGAGCAGTTCTTC.

This chain joins TRBV5-1 and TRBJ1-6, with 9 bases matching TRBD1. The germline V gene has CDR1 SGHRS and CDR2 YFSETQ. The CDR3 is 17 amino acids. The V gene end was trimmed by 4 bases and the J gene end by 9 bases; junction bases not matched to a gene: 14. The CDR3 here is CASSPSNRGQGSSPLHF. Written as DNA, the CDR3 is TGCGCCAGCAGCCCCTCAAACCGGGGACAGGGATCTTCACCCCTCCACTTT.

Only a few counts were recorded for this clonotype. This chain uses TRBV5-5 with TRBJ2-3, with 9 bases fitting TRBD1. V lost 2 bases, J lost 3 bases, and 4 bases stayed unmatched. Germline CDR1 reads SGHKS; CDR2 reads YYEKEE (reference sequence). This CDR3 region has 15 residues. The CDR3 here is CASSLGDRVTDTQYF. The DNA of the CDR3 is TGTGCCAGCAGCTTAGGGGACAGGGTAACAGATACGCAGTATTTT.

The rearrangement uses TRBV12-3 or TRBV12-4 and TRBJ2-3; D is unclear. V shed 7 bases and J shed 4 bases, with 12 bases lying between them. This CDR3 is built from 13 residues. In DNA, the CDR3 is TGTGCCAGCACCCAATCAAGGTCAGATACGCAGTATTTT. It yields the protein CASTQSRSDTQYF.

The chain combines TRBV24-1 with TRBJ1-5, with no clear D. Germline CDR1 reads KGHDR; CDR2 reads SFDVKD. The CDR3 covers 16 residues. V was cut by 6 bases and J by 4 bases, with 18 bases left in between. The CDR3 DNA sequence: TGTGCCACCAGTTCTAGCGGGATACCAAAAAATCAGCCCCAGCATTTT. Protein product: CATSSSGIPKNQPQHF.

Points on this clonotype: The junction shows a germline mismatch at one end, possibly a read error. V is TRBV13 and J is TRBJ2-3, with 9 positions matching TRBD1. Looked up from germline, CDR1 is PRHDT and CDR2 is FYEKMQ (reference sequence). This CDR3 spans 15 amino acids. CDR3 bases: TGTGCCGGCAGCTTGAGGGACAGGGGCACAGATACGCAGTATTTT. Its protein is CAGSLRDRGTDTQYF.

This rearrangement joins TRBV29-1 to TRBJ2-3; 7 nucleotides match TRBD1. The CDR3 has 13 amino acids. Germline V gene sequence: CDR1 SQVTM, CDR2 ANQGSEA. V was clipped by 3 bases and J by 5 bases; unmatched bases: 5. This CDR3 is CSVETGSLDTQYF. CDR3 nucleotide sequence: TGCAGCGTTGAGACAGGGAGTTTAGATACGCAGTATTTT.

This clonotype was observed a single time. The rearrangement links TRBV2 to TRBJ2-1, with D perhaps given as TRBD1 or TRBD2 (5 bases each). Trimming took off 5 bases at V and 8 bases at J, with 10 bases between the two ends. The CDR3 runs to 12 residues. The germline CDR1 and CDR2 sequences are SNHLY and FYNNEI. CDR3 region: CASSRQGHEQFF. The CDR3 nucleotides read TGTGCCAGCAGTCGCCAGGGACATGAGCAGTTCTTC.

J is TRBJ2-7 and V is TRBV10-3; TRBD1 matches 9 bases. CDR3 length equals 15 residues. CDR1 and CDR2 (germline): ENHRY, SYGVKD. V shed 0 bases and J 6 bases; nucleotides not matched to a gene: 6. The CDR3: CAISESWTGELEQYF. The CDR3 DNA reads TGTGCCATCAGTGAGTCCTGGACAGGGGAGCTCGAGCAGTACTTC.

The J gene is TRBJ2-3, the V gene TRBV10-2, with D possibly being TRBD1 (5 bases). Germline CDR1 is WSHSY and CDR2 is SAAADI. The V gene lost 6 bases and the J gene lost 8 bases, with 9 bases spanning the gap. CDR3 size: 11 residues. In nucleotides, the CDR3 is TGCGCCAGCAGAGAGCAGGGTACGCAGTATTTT. Protein: CASREQGTQYF.

This clonotype was picked up a small number of times. DNA for the CDR3: TGTGCCAGCAGTTACTCGAGCCAGGGTTTACTCTATGGCTACACCTTC. Protein: CASSYSSQGLLYGYTF. The rearrangement uses TRBV6-5 and TRBJ1-2, with D possibly matching TRBD1 (5 bases). The CDR3 is made up of 16 amino acids. The V end lost 0 bases, the J end lost 4 bases, and 15 bases lay between the germline ends. CDR1 and CDR2 (germline): MNHEY, SVGAGI.

The V gene is TRBV12-3 or TRBV12-4, the J gene TRBJ2-7; D may be TRBD1 (5 bases). Trimming shortened V by 7 bases and J by 4 bases, and 17 bases separated the two germline ends. This CDR3 region has 14 residues. In DNA form, the CDR3 reads TGTGCCAGCACCGGCCGGGTCAGGGCTTACGAGCAGTACTTC. Its translation: CASTGRVRAYEQYF.

The chain is built from TRBV12-3 or TRBV12-4 and TRBJ2-3; TRBD2 agrees at 8 bases. The ends lost 1 base at V and 6 bases at J; junction bases unmatched: 3. This CDR3 contains 14 residues. The CDR3 DNA reads as TGTGCCAGCAGTTTAGACGGGAGGGTCGATACGCAGTATTTT. It specifies CASSLDGRVDTQYF.

V is TRBV18 and J is TRBJ2-6; 7 bases match TRBD1. V shed 3 bases, J shed 12 bases, and the junction held 8 bases outside the gene matches. Per germline, CDR1 KGHSH and CDR2 LQKENI. This CDR3 is built from 14 residues. This CDR3 reads CASSPQQGRGVLTF. The CDR3, as DNA: TGTGCCAGCTCACCCCAACAGGGGCGCGGCGTCCTGACTTTC.

CDR3: CANRTTSNYGYTF. The CDR3 DNA sequence: TGTGCCAACAGGACGACTTCTAACTATGGCTACACCTTC. V gene TRBV6-2 or TRBV6-3 combines with J gene TRBJ1-2; D is perhaps TRBD1 (5 bases). With 10 bases removed from V and 0 bases from J, the gap between germline ends came to 12 bases. CDR3 size: 13 residues. Germline CDR1 and CDR2: MNHEY and SVGEGT.

The CDR3: CSAYGTSGVQFF. The CDR3 coding sequence is TGCAGCGCCTATGGGACTAGCGGTGTGCAGTTCTTC. V and J are TRBV29-1 and TRBJ2-1; TRBD2 matches at 11 bases. V was pared by 7 bases and J by 12 bases, with 8 bases of the junction left unmatched. The germline V gene has CDR1 SQVTM and CDR2 ANQGSEA. This CDR3 spans 12 amino acids.